The rows below give T cell receptor beta chains drawn from one sample of a study of blood T cell repertoires in COVID-19. TCRdb's table, derived via immunoSEQ multiplex PCR, lists solely in-frame clones and lacks some. The table lists 120,000 to 150,000 clones, less than 85% of them singletons. The material sequenced was peripheral blood. The receptors were gathered from a human donor in a cohort sampled during active COVID-19. The CDR3 runs from the conserved cysteine through the conserved F or W.

v_gene: TRBV29-1; j_gene: TRBJ1-2; CDR3aa: CSVGSRSEGGYTF
v_gene: TRBV9; j_gene: TRBJ2-5; CDR3aa: CASGGGGTQYF
v_gene: TRBV2; j_gene: TRBJ2-3; CDR3aa: CASPTPGDTQYF
v_gene: TRBV30; j_gene: TRBJ2-4; CDR3aa: CAWSGIANIQYF
v_gene: TRBV6-1; j_gene: TRBJ1-1; CDR3aa: CATQLMNTEAFF
v_gene: TRBV10-3; j_gene: TRBJ2-7; CDR3aa: CAISESTDNGQQYF
v_gene: TRBV7-9; j_gene: TRBJ1-2; CDR3aa: CASSLSVHYGYTF
v_gene: TRBV5-5; j_gene: TRBJ2-2; CDR3aa: CASSPLSQSRTGELFF
v_gene: TRBV5-1; j_gene: TRBJ1-2; CDR3aa: CASSLSQGNYGYTF
v_gene: TRBV6-2/TRBV6-3; j_gene: TRBJ1-2; CDR3aa: CASSLRGAVPYYGYTF
v_gene: TRBV12-5; j_gene: TRBJ2-5; CDR3aa: CASGLHGGQGETQYF
v_gene: TRBV5-1; j_gene: TRBJ2-7; CDR3aa: CASSLASGSPYEQYF
v_gene: TRBV9; j_gene: TRBJ2-1; CDR3aa: CASSVGVARDLNEQFF
v_gene: TRBV4-2; j_gene: TRBJ2-1; CDR3aa: CASSQESGGAYNEQFF
v_gene: TRBV2; j_gene: TRBJ2-7; CDR3aa: CASSAVETYEQYF
v_gene: TRBV19; j_gene: TRBJ1-5; CDR3aa: CASSIEGTGYQPQHF
v_gene: TRBV4-3; j_gene: TRBJ2-7; CDR3aa: CASSQDPVLAGDEQYF
v_gene: TRBV4-1; j_gene: TRBJ1-6; CDR3aa: CASSQDSWQVYDSPLHF
v_gene: TRBV5-1; j_gene: TRBJ1-3; CDR3aa: CASSLGRARNSGNTIYF
v_gene: TRBV3-1/TRBV3-2; j_gene: TRBJ2-7; CDR3aa: CASSLWPPITGGSYEQYF
v_gene: TRBV3-1/TRBV3-2; j_gene: TRBJ1-1; CDR3aa: CASSLRNRGRNGGTEAFF
v_gene: TRBV9; j_gene: TRBJ2-7; CDR3aa: CASSRTHGGIYEQYF
v_gene: TRBV5-1; j_gene: TRBJ1-1; CDR3aa: CASSKTGPGVTEAFF
v_gene: TRBV24-1; j_gene: TRBJ1-2; CDR3aa: CATSEKGARGRVHTF
v_gene: TRBV6-4; j_gene: TRBJ2-3; CDR3aa: CASSDRDTLAGTQYF
v_gene: TRBV28; j_gene: TRBJ1-5; CDR3aa: CASTPTGLVSNQPQHF
v_gene: TRBV4-1; j_gene: TRBJ1-3; CDR3aa: CASSQQMRRGGNTIYF
v_gene: TRBV19; j_gene: TRBJ1-2; CDR3aa: CASSIEAENGYTF
v_gene: TRBV3-1/TRBV3-2; j_gene: TRBJ2-1; CDR3aa: CASSQEKRGGRNEQFF
v_gene: TRBV27; j_gene: TRBJ2-3; CDR3aa: CASSPPGPGVRATDTQYF
v_gene: TRBV5-4; j_gene: TRBJ1-1; CDR3aa: CASSLVGGDYTEAFF
v_gene: TRBV11-3; j_gene: TRBJ2-2; CDR3aa: CASSLELAGAYTGELFF
v_gene: TRBV19; j_gene: TRBJ2-7; CDR3aa: CASTPTGGDRGIYEQYF
v_gene: TRBV4-2; j_gene: TRBJ2-1; CDR3aa: CASSQVAGMLGNEQFF
v_gene: TRBV5-3; j_gene: TRBJ2-1; CDR3aa: CARSPGLAGPSSYNEQFF
v_gene: TRBV3-1/TRBV3-2; j_gene: TRBJ2-7; CDR3aa: CASSPYEQYF
v_gene: TRBV7-3; j_gene: TRBJ2-1; CDR3aa: CASSISGGAIDEQFF
v_gene: TRBV6-2/TRBV6-3; j_gene: TRBJ2-7; CDR3aa: CASSYDGGGNYEQYF
v_gene: TRBV5-5; j_gene: TRBJ1-2; CDR3aa: CASSLYRENYGYTF
v_gene: TRBV6-2/TRBV6-3; j_gene: TRBJ2-7; CDR3aa: CASSYSGASHGEQYF
v_gene: TRBV19; j_gene: TRBJ2-3; CDR3aa: CATTAGIGGSLSTDTQYF
v_gene: TRBV6-5; j_gene: TRBJ2-3; CDR3aa: CASSLGGGSTDTQYF
v_gene: TRBV6-5; j_gene: TRBJ1-5; CDR3aa: CASSNLAVSNQPQHF
v_gene: TRBV24-1; j_gene: TRBJ2-1; CDR3aa: CATSDTTSGDGYNEQFF
v_gene: TRBV5-4; j_gene: TRBJ1-3; CDR3aa: CASSRGQLSGNTIYF
v_gene: TRBV7-3; j_gene: TRBJ2-1; CDR3aa: CASSILAGPYNEQFF
v_gene: TRBV5-1; j_gene: TRBJ1-2; CDR3aa: CASSITPGAGYTF
v_gene: TRBV19; j_gene: TRBJ1-3; CDR3aa: CASSGYGQGVGNTIYF
v_gene: TRBV5-4; j_gene: TRBJ2-7; CDR3aa: CASSRGTSGFYEQYF
v_gene: TRBV3-1/TRBV3-2; j_gene: TRBJ1-1; CDR3aa: CASSQDRPRNTEAFF
v_gene: TRBV4-3; j_gene: TRBJ2-1; CDR3aa: CASSRLAGGPRNEQFF
v_gene: TRBV5-8; j_gene: TRBJ2-5; CDR3aa: CASSRGQGETQYF